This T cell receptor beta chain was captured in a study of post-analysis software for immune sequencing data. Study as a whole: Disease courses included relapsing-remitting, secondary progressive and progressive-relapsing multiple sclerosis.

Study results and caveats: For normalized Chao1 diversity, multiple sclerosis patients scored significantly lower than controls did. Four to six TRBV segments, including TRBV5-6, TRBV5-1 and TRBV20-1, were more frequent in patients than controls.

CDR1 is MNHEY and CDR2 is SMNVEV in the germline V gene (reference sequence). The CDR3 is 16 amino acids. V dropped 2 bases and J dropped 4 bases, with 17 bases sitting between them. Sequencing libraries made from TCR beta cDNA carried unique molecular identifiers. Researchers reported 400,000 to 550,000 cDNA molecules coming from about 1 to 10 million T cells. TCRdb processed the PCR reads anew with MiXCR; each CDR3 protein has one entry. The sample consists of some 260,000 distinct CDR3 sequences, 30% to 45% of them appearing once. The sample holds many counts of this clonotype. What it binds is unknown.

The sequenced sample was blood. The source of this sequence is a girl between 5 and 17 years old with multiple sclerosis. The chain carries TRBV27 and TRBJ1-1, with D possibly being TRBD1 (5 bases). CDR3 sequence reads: CASSLRSQAGSTEAFF. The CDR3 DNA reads TGTGCCAGCAGTTTAAGGTCGCAGGCAGGGAGCACTGAAGCTTTCTTT.